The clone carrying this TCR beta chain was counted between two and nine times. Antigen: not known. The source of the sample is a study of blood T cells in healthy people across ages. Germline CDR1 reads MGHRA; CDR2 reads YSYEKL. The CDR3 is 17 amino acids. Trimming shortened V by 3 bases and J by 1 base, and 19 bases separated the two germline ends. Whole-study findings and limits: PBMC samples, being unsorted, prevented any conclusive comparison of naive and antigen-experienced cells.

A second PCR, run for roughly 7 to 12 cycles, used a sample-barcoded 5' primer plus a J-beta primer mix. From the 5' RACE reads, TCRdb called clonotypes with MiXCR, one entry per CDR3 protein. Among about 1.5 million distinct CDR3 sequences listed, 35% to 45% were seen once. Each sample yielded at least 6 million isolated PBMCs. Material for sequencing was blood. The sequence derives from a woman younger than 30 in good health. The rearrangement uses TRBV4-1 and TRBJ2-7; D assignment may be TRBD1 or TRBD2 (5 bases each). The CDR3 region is CASSQGPSADSSYEQYF. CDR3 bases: TGCGCCAGCAGCCAGGGACCTTCAGCGGACTCGTCCTACGAGCAGTACTTC.